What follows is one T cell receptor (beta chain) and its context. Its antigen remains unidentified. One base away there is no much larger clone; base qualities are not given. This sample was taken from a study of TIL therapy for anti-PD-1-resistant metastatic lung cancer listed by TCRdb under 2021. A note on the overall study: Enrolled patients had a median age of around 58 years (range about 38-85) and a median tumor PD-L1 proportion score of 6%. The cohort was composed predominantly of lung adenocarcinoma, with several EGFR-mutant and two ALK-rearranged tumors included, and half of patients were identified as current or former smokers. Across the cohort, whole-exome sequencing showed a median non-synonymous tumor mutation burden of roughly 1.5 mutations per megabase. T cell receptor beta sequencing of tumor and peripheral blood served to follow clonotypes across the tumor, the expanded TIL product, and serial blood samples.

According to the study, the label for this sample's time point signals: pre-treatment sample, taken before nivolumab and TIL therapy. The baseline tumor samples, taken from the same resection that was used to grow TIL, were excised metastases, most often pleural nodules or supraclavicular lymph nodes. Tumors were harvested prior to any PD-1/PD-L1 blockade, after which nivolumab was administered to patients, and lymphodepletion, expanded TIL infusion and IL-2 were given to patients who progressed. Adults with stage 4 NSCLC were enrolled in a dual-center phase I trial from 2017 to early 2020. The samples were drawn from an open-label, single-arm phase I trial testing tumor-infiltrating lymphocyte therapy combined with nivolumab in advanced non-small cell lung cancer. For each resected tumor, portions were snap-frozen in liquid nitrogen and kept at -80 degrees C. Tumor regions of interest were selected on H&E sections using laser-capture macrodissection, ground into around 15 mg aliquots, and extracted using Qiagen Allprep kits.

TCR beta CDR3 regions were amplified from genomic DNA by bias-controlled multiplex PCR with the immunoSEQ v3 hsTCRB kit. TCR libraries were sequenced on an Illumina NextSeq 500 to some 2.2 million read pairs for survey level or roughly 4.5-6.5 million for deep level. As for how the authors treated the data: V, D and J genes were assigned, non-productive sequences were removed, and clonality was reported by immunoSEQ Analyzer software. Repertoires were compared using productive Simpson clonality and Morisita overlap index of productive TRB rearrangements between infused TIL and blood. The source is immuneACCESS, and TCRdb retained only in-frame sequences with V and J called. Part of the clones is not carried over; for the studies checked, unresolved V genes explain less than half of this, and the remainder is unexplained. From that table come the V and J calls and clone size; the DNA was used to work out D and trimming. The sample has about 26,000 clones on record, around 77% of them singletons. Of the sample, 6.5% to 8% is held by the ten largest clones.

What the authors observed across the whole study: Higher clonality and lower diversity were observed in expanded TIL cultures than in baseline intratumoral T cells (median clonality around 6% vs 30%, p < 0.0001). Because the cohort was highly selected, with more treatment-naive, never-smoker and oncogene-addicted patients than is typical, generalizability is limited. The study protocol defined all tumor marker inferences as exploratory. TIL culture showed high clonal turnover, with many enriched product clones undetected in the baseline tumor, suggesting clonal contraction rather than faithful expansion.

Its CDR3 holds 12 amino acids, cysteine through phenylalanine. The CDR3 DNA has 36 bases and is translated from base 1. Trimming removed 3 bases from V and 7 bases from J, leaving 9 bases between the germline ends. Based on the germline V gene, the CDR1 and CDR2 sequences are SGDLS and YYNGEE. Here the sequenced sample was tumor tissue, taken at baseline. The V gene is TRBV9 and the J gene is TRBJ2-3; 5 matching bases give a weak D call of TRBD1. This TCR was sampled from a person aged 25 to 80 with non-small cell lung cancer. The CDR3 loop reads CASSADTNTQYF. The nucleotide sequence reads TGTGCCAGCAGCGCGGACACTAATACGCAGTATTTT.